The following is a T cell receptor beta chain sequence with its context. The data were taken from a study of T cell clones after liver transplantation. The CDR3 is made up of 15 amino acids. The J segment lost 4 bases and the V segment lost 7 bases, leaving 10 bases of the junction unmatched. From germline, CDR1 is SGHRS and CDR2 YFSETQ. Using immunoSEQ multiplex PCR, the repertoire was profiled, and TCRdb retains in-frame clones only, with some absent. The top ten clones hold roughly 0.8% of a sample with roughly 120,000 clones, approximately 90% of them seen once. The V call is TRBV5-1, the J call TRBJ1-2; TRBD1 agrees at 10 bases. Material: CD4+ T cells from blood, obtained 12 months after liver transplant. This sequence was found in a human patient who received a liver transplant. Some T cells here may be from the graft donor. The CDR3 protein is CASHPRTGGSYGYTF. The CDR3 DNA reads TGCGCCAGCCACCCCAGGACAGGGGGTTCCTATGGCTACACCTTC.